This entry concerns a single T cell receptor beta chain. Its target is not known. The data belong to a study of shared clonotypes between healthy human individuals. Study-wide findings and caveats: Naive CD4 clonotypes were shared across several donors at about 5%.

The V and J ends lost 3 bases and 0 bases respectively, with 8 bases between them. This CDR3 has 15 residues. The V gene's germline CDR1 is SGHTA and CDR2 FQGNSA. Sequencing used immunoSEQ multiplex PCR; TCRdb keeps in-frame clones, though not all of them. Among around 940,000 clones listed, 76% were seen once. The source is a man between 18 and 29 years old in good health. The sample taken for sequencing was memory CD4+ T cells sorted from blood. Subset described: CD45RA-negative fraction. J is TRBJ1-4 and V is TRBV7-2, with D unresolved. The CDR3 DNA follows: TGTGCCAGCAGCTTCCGGGCTACAACTAATGAAAAACTGTTTTTT. This translates into CASSFRATTNEKLFF.